These 24 T cell receptor beta chains came from one sample sequenced in a study of T cell repertoires in cytomegalovirus infection. TCRdb redid the calling of the reads with MiXCR, one entry per CDR3 protein. The sample holds some 270,000 distinct CDR3 sequences, approximately 17% seen once. Sequenced input: CD8+ T cells from PBMCs. The receptors stem from a human donor in good health (CMV status not recorded). Some clones in this sample may be carry-over from other donors' samples.

Only a few counts were recorded for this clonotype. The CDR3 DNA is TGTGCCAGCCGGCAGGGGCCCTACGAGCAGTACTTC. Translating gives CASRQGPYEQYF. The chain has TRBV7-9 and TRBJ2-7; weak D call: TRBD1 (6 bases). The CDR3 loop spans 12 amino acids. Germline CDR1 reads SEHNR; CDR2 reads FQNEAQ (reference sequence). Trimming shortened V by 8 bases and J by 2 bases, and 10 bases separated the two germline ends.

This clonotype was seen only a few times. The gene calls are TRBV28 and TRBJ1-2; 8 positions match TRBD1. The CDR3 spans 15 residues. Trimming at V came to 5 bases and at J to 7 bases, leaving 12 bases not matched to a gene. From germline, CDR1 is MDHEN and CDR2 SYDVKM. The CDR3 here is CASSMLQGQVFGYTF. The CDR3 nucleotides are TGTGCCAGCAGTATGCTACAGGGACAGGTCTTTGGCTACACCTTC.

This clonotype was counted between two and nine times. V is TRBV15 and J is TRBJ1-5, with D possibly matching TRBD1 (5 bases). This CDR3 has 15 residues. V lost 3 bases and J 5 bases, leaving 14 bases between the germline ends. Germline lookup yields CDR1 LNHNV and CDR2 YYDKDF (reference sequence). The DNA of the CDR3 is TGTGCCACCAGCAGCGGGGTGAGAGGGGATCAGCCCCAGCATTTT. The encoded protein is CATSSGVRGDQPQHF.

Ten or more counts support this clonotype. CDR3 nucleotide sequence: TGTGCCAGCAGTGATGGCCAACAGGGTTGGAGCACTGAAGCTTTCTTT. It yields the protein CASSDGQQGWSTEAFF. The chain employs TRBV6-1 and TRBJ1-1; tentatively, D is TRBD1 (6 bases). Germline assignment: CDR1 MNHNS and CDR2 SASEGT. The V and J ends lost 3 bases and 4 bases respectively, with 18 bases between them. This CDR3 region has 16 residues.

This clonotype was seen ten or more times. This sequence joins TRBV4-1 and TRBJ2-1; 11 nucleotides line up with TRBD2. Germline-derived CDR1 and CDR2 are MGHRA and YSYEKL. CDR3 length equals 16 residues. Unmatched junction bases numbered 2, after V lost 1 base and J lost 3 bases. CDR3 sequence reads: CASSQGSGGDYNEQFF. Here the CDR3 DNA reads TGCGCCAGCAGCCAAGGTAGCGGGGGGGACTACAATGAGCAGTTCTTC.

As concerns this clonotype: This sequence may be a read error, since a much larger clone differs from it by one base. The gene calls are TRBV28 and TRBJ1-1; possibly TRBD1 for D (6 bases). The CDR3 is made up of 19 amino acids. CDR1 and CDR2 from the germline V gene are MDHEN and SYDVKM. Written as DNA, the CDR3 is TGTGTCAGCAGTTTATTGGTGTATTCGGTTGGACAGCCGAACACTGAAGCTTTCTTT. This sequence encodes CVSSLLVYSVGQPNTEAFF.

DNA for the CDR3: TGCAGTGCTAGGAGGAGGCCAGCCGCCGCAGATACGCAGTATTTT. Translated: CSARRRPAAADTQYF. The chain uses TRBV20-1 and TRBJ2-3; TRBD2 is a possible D gene (5 bases). This CDR3 is built from 15 residues. Germline lookup yields CDR1 DFQATT and CDR2 SNEGSKA (reference sequence). V lost 3 bases and J lost 4, with 17 bases in between.

This clonotype was detected ten times or more. V usage is TRBV6-5 and J usage is TRBJ1-2; D gene uncertain. Trimming removed 0 bases at V and 6 bases at J, with 14 bases between. CDR1 MNHEY and CDR2 SVGAGI come from the germline V gene. This CDR3 is 15 amino acids long. CDR3 loop: CASSYSPPLPDGYTF. CDR3 DNA sequence: TGTGCCAGCAGTTACTCCCCCCCCTTGCCCGATGGCTACACCTTC.

The V call is TRBV29-1, the J call TRBJ2-3; D could derive from TRBD1 or TRBD2 (5 bases each). CDR3 size: 14 residues. Germline V gives CDR1 SQVTM, CDR2 ANQGSEA. V dropped 5 bases and J dropped 0 bases, with 12 bases sitting between them. The CDR3 DNA reads as TGCAGCGTTTCGGGGCGTCCGAGCACAGATACGCAGTATTTT. It codes for CSVSGRPSTDTQYF.

This chain connects TRBV7-6 to TRBJ2-1; D uncertain. V was trimmed by 5 bases and J by 2 bases, leaving 10 bases between them. Germline values: CDR1 SGHVS, CDR2 FNYEAQ. The CDR3 totals 14 residues. CDR3 nucleotides: TGTGCCAGCAGCCTAGTGGAGCCCTACAATGAGCAGTTCTTC. Translated, it gives CASSLVEPYNEQFF.

V usage is TRBV27 and J usage is TRBJ2-3; 9 nucleotides agree with TRBD2. This CDR3 has 16 residues. Per germline, CDR1 MNHEY and CDR2 SMNVEV (reference sequence). J gave up 3 bases and V 1 base, and 5 bases lay outside the gene matches. The CDR3 region is CASSLFDSGGTDTQYF. CDR3 nucleotide sequence: TGTGCCAGCAGTTTATTCGATAGCGGGGGAACAGATACGCAGTATTTT.

The chain couples TRBV6-2 or TRBV6-3 to TRBJ2-5, with a possible D match to TRBD2 (5 bases). Trimming removed 5 bases at V and 4 bases at J, with 14 bases between. This CDR3 has 14 amino acids. CDR1 and CDR2 from the germline V gene are MNHEY and SVGEGT. The CDR3 is CASSPSGFSETQYF. DNA for the CDR3: TGTGCCAGCAGTCCATCGGGATTTTCAGAGACCCAGTACTTC.

The J gene is TRBJ2-3, the V gene TRBV12-3 or TRBV12-4; D unresolved. This CDR3 comprises 12 residues. V was shortened by 7 bases and J by 3 bases, with 8 bases between the two germline ends. The CDR3 sequence is CASTPNTDTQYF. The CDR3 bases are TGTGCCAGCACCCCCAATACAGATACGCAGTATTTT.

This clonotype was seen many times. The chain has TRBV7-2 and TRBJ1-1, with TRBD1 matching over 8 bases. J was trimmed by 3 bases and V by 5 bases; bases with no gene match: 5. The CDR3 loop spans 14 amino acids. In germline, CDR1 is SGHTA, CDR2 FQGNSA. In DNA, the CDR3 is TGTGCCAGCAGCGTCGACAGGGGTTACACTGAAGCTTTCTTT. The encoded protein is CASSVDRGYTEAFF.

This clonotype was seen more than once but under ten times. The chain uses TRBV7-9 and TRBJ2-5, with D possibly being TRBD1 (5 bases). Germline V lookup: CDR1 SEHNR, CDR2 FQNEAQ (reference sequence). The CDR3 length is 16 residues. Trimming removed 0 bases from V and 1 base from J, with 12 bases in between. The CDR3 DNA is TGTGCCAGCAGCTTAGCGTGGCAGGGCCTCCAAGAGACCCAGTACTTC. This codes for CASSLAWQGLQETQYF.

This chain joins TRBV18 and TRBJ2-1; 11 bases are shared with TRBD1. The CDR3 length is 17 residues. Trimming cost V 6 bases and J 4 bases; bases outside gene matches: 11. Germline V gene lookup returns CDR1 KGHSH and CDR2 LQKENI. CDR3 protein: CASSPTRDRGYYNEQFF. CDR3 in DNA: TGTGCCAGCTCGCCGACCCGGGACAGGGGGTATTACAATGAGCAGTTCTTC.

The table lists this clonotype with a few counts. The chain employs TRBV24-1 and TRBJ2-5, with D perhaps TRBD1 (6 bases). The CDR3 is 13 amino acids. The germline CDR1 and CDR2 sequences are KGHDR and SFDVKD. V was clipped by 9 bases and J by 1 base, with 11 bases between them. The CDR3 sequence: CATGRDTQETQYF. CDR3 in DNA: TGTGCCACCGGCCGGGACACCCAAGAGACCCAGTACTTC.

Here the CDR3 reads CATSSTATSINEKLFF. CDR3 coding DNA: TGTGCCACCAGCAGTACCGCAACGAGCATTAATGAAAAACTGTTTTTT. The V and J genes are TRBV15 and TRBJ1-4; D is ambiguous. This CDR3 has 16 residues. Germline V CDR1 and CDR2: LNHNV, YYDKDF (reference sequence). V gave up 3 bases and J gave up 4 bases, with 15 bases separating them. Using reference TRBV15 and TRBJ1-4 for the parts outside the CDR3, the full variable domain is DAMVIQNPRYQVTQFGKPVTLSCSQTLNHNVMYWYQQKSSQAPKLLFHYYDKDFNNEADTPDNFQSRRPNTSFCFLDIRSPGLGDTAMYLCATSSTATSINEKLFFGSGTQLSVL.

In this sample, this clonotype turned up many times. The chain uses TRBV6-6 and TRBJ2-7; possibly TRBD2 for D (5 bases). Germline lookup yields CDR1 MNHNY and CDR2 SVGAGI (reference sequence). CDR3 length equals 16 residues. V shed 0 bases and J shed 0 bases, with 12 bases lying between them. This chain's CDR3 is CASSYSGWESSYEQYF. CDR3 nucleotides: TGTGCCAGCAGTTACTCAGGGTGGGAGAGCTCCTACGAGCAGTACTTC.

This clonotype was recorded at least ten times. The chain is built from TRBV11-3 and TRBJ2-1, with D uncertain. Trimming left V 1 base short and J 4 bases short, with 11 bases between. There are 15 residues in the CDR3. CDR1 and CDR2 (germline): SGHNT, YENEEA. CDR3 DNA sequence: TGTGCCAGCAGCTTAGTCAGGTCGGAATACAATGAGCAGTTCTTC. This sequence encodes CASSLVRSEYNEQFF.

In the case of this clonotype: Compared with germline, one end of the junction differs, possibly owing to a read error. This sequence joins TRBV3-1 and TRBJ2-1; D assignment may be TRBD1 or TRBD2 (5 bases each). The germline CDR1 and CDR2 sequences are LGHDT and YNNKEL (reference sequence). This CDR3 region has 14 residues. The CDR3 bases are TGTGCCAGCAGCGAAACTATTAGCGATCGGGACCTGGTCTTC. It yields the protein CASSETISDRDLVF.

The chain joins TRBV24-1 to TRBJ2-2, with a possible D match to TRBD2 (5 bases). Trimming removed 0 bases at V and 2 bases at J, with 15 bases between. CDR3 length equals 18 residues. CDR1 and CDR2 from the germline V gene are KGHDR and SFDVKD. The CDR3 sequence: CATSDLKDSDLNTGELFF. CDR3 DNA: TGTGCCACCAGTGATTTGAAGGACTCGGACCTTAACACCGGGGAGCTGTTTTTT.

This rearrangement joins TRBV6-2 or TRBV6-3 to TRBJ2-7; the D call may be TRBD1 or TRBD2 (5 bases each). Germline CDR1 and CDR2: MNHEY and SVGEGT. V shed 5 bases and J shed 4 bases, with 15 bases lying between them. The CDR3 extends over 14 amino acids. This CDR3 reads CASSLSGTAYEQYF. CDR3 bases: TGTGCCAGCAGTCTCTCCGGGACGGCTTACGAGCAGTACTTC.

This clonotype has a handful of counts. The chain combines TRBV5-6 with TRBJ2-1, with TRBD2 identical over 7 bases. The CDR3 is 15 residues long. Trimming at V came to 2 bases and at J to 4 bases, leaving 6 bases not matched to a gene. Per the germline V gene, CDR1 is SGHDT and CDR2 is YYEEEE. CDR3 sequence: CASSFRLARYNEQFF. The CDR3 DNA reads as TGTGCCAGCAGCTTTAGACTAGCTCGTTACAATGAGCAGTTCTTC.